This TCR beta chain was captured by sequencing in a study of blood T cell repertoires in COVID-19. The table lists this clone with a count of one. Clones were read by immunoSEQ multiplex PCR, and TCRdb kept only the in-frame ones, dropping some. The sample contains 200,000 to 250,000 clones, approximately 83% of which appear only once. This CDR3 is built from 15 residues. Trimming removed 3 bases at V and 2 bases at J, with 11 bases between. Germline V gene lookup returns CDR1 KGHSH and CDR2 LQKENI. It was during active infection that Seattle patients were enrolled and then longitudinally followed. This clonotype was sampled from a woman in her twenties or thirties with COVID-19, enrolled during active disease. V is TRBV18 and J is TRBJ1-3, with D unresolved. Sequenced material: peripheral blood. In nucleotides, the CDR3 is TGTGCCAGCTCACCTAATACAGAACCTGGAAACACCATATATTTT. Translated: CASSPNTEPGNTIYF.